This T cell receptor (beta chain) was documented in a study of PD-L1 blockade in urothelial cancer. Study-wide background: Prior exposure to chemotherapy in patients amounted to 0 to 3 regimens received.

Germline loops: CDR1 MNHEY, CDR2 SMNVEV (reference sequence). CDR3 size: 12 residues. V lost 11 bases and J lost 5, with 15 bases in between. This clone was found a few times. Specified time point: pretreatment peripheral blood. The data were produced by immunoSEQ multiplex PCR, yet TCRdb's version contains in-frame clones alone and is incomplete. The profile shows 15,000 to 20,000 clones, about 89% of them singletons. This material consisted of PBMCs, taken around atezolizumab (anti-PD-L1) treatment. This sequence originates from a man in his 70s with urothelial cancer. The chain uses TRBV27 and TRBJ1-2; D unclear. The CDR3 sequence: CAHSGSQYGYTF. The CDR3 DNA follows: TGTGCCCACAGCGGATCCCAGTATGGCTACACCTTC.